The TCR beta chain under discussion was sequenced for a study of metastatic and nonmetastatic thyroid tumors. Study-wide context: Repertoire data that came from the blood and tumor or nodule tissue of malignant and benign thyroid patients were compared.

Trimming pared 6 bases from V and 3 bases from J, leaving 14 bases between. Germline V CDR1 and CDR2: DFQATT, SNEGSKA (reference sequence). CDR3 length equals 13 residues. Ahead of thyroid surgery, no patient had received treatment of any kind. How the authors handled the data: A papillary thyroid cancer distant-metastasis classifier was built from CDR3 differences across clinicopathological groups. TCRdb reanalyzed the PCR reads via MiXCR. TCRdb's processing, not the authors' own work, is the source of the V and J calls. The table has 15,000 or so clones, approximately 32% seen once. Study results and limitations: When malignant thyroid tumors were compared with benign nodules, TCR beta diversity was reportedly significantly higher in the malignant tumors. This held in both blood and tumor samples.

This clone was found many times. Its antigen is unidentified. This may arise from a read error, as a much more abundant clone is one base away. This same CDR3 is encoded by further DNA sequences in the sample. The TCR originated in a female donor with papillary thyroid cancer or a benign thyroid nodule (not recorded which). Some clones in this sample may be carry-over from other donors' samples. The sample comprised blood. The chain carries TRBV20-1 and TRBJ1-2, with unresolved D. In DNA form, the CDR3 reads TGCAGTGCCAGGCCTGTCCGTCACTATGGCTACACCTTC. Translating it yields CSARPVRHYGYTF.